This T cell receptor beta chain is from a study of metastatic and nonmetastatic thyroid tumors. Study information: Peripheral blood and tumor or nodule samples from malignant and benign thyroid patients were compared.

This clone was seen ten or more times. Each patient came to thyroid surgery without any prior treatment (of any kind). MiXCR re-clonotyped the PCR reads for TCRdb. Of under 55,000 clones in the sample, approximately 17% were seen once. The sample comprised blood. The TCR was taken from a female donor with papillary thyroid cancer or a benign thyroid nodule (not recorded which). Some clones in this sample may be carry-over from other donors' samples.

CDR3 sequence (DNA): TGCAGCGTTCCCGGGACTAGCGATACAGATACGCAGTATTTT. It encodes CSVPGTSDTDTQYF. This sequence joins TRBV29-1 and TRBJ2-3, with 10 bases aligning to TRBD2. In germline, CDR1 is SQVTM, CDR2 ANQGSEA. CDR3 length equals 14 residues. With V trimmed by 5 bases and J by 3 bases, 5 bases remained unmatched.